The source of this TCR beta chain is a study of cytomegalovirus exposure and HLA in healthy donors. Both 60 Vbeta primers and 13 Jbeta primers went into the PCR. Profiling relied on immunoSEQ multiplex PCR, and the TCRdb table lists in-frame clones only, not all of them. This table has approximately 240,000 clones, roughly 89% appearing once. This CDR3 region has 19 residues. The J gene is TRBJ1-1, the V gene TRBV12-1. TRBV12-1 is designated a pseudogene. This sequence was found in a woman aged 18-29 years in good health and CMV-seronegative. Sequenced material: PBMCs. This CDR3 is CASSSSGGRGGAGNTEAFF. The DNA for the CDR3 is TGTGCCAGCAGCTCCTCGGGGGGGCGGGGAGGGGCGGGGAACACTGAAGCTTTCTTT.